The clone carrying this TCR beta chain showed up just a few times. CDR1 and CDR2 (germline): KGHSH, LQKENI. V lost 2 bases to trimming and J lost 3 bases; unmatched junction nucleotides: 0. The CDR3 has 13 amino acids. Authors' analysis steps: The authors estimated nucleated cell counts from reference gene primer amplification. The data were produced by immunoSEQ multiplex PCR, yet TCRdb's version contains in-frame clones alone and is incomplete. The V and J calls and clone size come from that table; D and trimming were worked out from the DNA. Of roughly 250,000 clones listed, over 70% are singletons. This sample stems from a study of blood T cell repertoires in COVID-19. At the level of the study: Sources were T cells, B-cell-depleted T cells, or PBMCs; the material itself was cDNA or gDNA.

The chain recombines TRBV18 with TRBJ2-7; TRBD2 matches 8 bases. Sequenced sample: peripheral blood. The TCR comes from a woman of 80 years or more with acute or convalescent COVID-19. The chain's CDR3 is CASSPTSGYEQYF. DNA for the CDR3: TGTGCCAGCTCACCAACTAGCGGCTACGAGCAGTACTTC.